A selection of T cell receptor beta chains follows, all from one sample in a study of blood T cells in healthy people across ages. TCRdb ran MiXCR on the 5' RACE reads and lists one entry per CDR3 protein. The sample consists of around 1.5 million distinct CDR3 sequences, roughly 32% of them appearing once. The sample was blood. The receptors here all came from a woman aged 25 to 45 in good health. CDR3s include the opening cysteine and the closing phenylalanine or tryptophan. The order of the fields is V gene, J gene, CDR3 length, CDR3 protein.

TRBV4-1,TRBJ1-5,15,CASSQEGGALGPQHF
TRBV4-1,TRBJ2-7,16,CASSQRVWQGVGEQYF
TRBV29-1,TRBJ1-1,17,CSVSPDRGVIMNTEAFF
TRBV4-2,TRBJ2-3,18,CASSQEGLAGGSTDTQYF
TRBV5-1,TRBJ1-4,18,CASSSRDPSGRTNEKLFF
TRBV6-1,TRBJ2-1,17,CASSGREVQGAENEQFF
TRBV15,TRBJ2-6,15,CATSTRSPGANILTF
TRBV27,TRBJ1-4,15,CASRNTGTGEGKLFF
TRBV6-2/TRBV6-3,TRBJ2-1,13,CASSYSVSNEQFF
TRBV2,TRBJ2-7,16,CASSLGRSGTYYEQYF
TRBV9,TRBJ1-2,15,CANSVAMTGMNGYTF
TRBV2,TRBJ1-5,14,CASSLTGKGQPQHF
TRBV15,TRBJ1-5,14,CATAGTGNRQPQHF
TRBV5-1,TRBJ1-2,15,CASSLGGTGIYGYTF